This T cell receptor (beta chain) was captured in a study of shared clonotypes between healthy human individuals. The wider study: Donors consisted of a couple of women and a few men between 18 and 49. Three plates were used per donor for CD4 naive, three for CD4 memory, two for CD8 naive and one for CD8 memory. Study results and limitations: Depth was large, yet rarefaction showed that sorted-subset sequencing was incomplete.

Notes on this clone: Its antigen is not identified.

The naive CD8 fraction comprised CD45RO-negative cells positively selected for CCR7 and excluded terminally differentiated effector memory CD45RA+ cells. Adult Caucasians living in Nashville, Tennessee made up all of the donors. V dropped 7 bases and J dropped 3 bases, with 27 bases sitting between them. This CDR3 has 18 residues. Per germline, CDR1 LNHDA and CDR2 SQIVND (reference sequence). Assay used: immunoSEQ multiplex PCR; TCRdb lists only in-frame clones, some missing. Of about 2,200,000 clones listed, about 93% were seen once; the top ten hold roughly 1.8%. The TCR sequence derives from a man between 18 and 29 years old in good health. Some clones in this sample may be carry-over from other donors' samples. The rearrangement links TRBV19 to TRBJ1-1; a possible D gene is TRBD1 (6 bases). Sequencing was done on a sample of naive CD8+ T cells from PBMCs. Here the CDR3 DNA reads TGTGCCAGTACCCCCCCAGGGGCCGAAGGGTTGTTAGACACTGAAGCTTTCTTT. Protein: CASTPPGAEGLLDTEAFF.